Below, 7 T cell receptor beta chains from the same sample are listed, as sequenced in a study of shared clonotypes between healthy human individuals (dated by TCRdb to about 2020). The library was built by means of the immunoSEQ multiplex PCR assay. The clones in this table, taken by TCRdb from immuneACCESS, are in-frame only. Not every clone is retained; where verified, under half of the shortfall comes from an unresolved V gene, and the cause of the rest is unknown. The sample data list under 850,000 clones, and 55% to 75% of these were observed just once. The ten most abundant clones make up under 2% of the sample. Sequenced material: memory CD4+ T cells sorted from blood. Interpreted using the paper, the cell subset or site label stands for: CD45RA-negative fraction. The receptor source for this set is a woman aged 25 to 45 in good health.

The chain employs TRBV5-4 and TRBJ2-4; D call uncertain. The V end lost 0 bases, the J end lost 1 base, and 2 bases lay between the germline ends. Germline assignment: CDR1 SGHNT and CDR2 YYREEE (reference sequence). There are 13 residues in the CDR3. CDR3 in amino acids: CASSLEAKNIQYF. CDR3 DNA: TGTGCCAGCAGCTTGGAGGCCAAAAACATTCAGTACTTC.

For the CDR3, the DNA is TGTGCCAGCACTACCTTCTATTTCGGAGGAGATACGCAGTATTTT. This translates into CASTTFYFGGDTQYF. V and J are TRBV28 and TRBJ2-3; D is perhaps TRBD2 (5 bases). V lost 7 bases to trimming and J lost 5 bases, with 19 bases between them. Looked up from germline, CDR1 is MDHEN and CDR2 is SYDVKM. The CDR3 consists of 15 residues.

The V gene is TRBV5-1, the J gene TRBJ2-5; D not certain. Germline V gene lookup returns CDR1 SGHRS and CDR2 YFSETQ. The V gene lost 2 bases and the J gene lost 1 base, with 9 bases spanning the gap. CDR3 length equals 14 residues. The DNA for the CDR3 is TGCGCCAGCAGCTTAAGAACGGTCCAAGAGACCCAGTACTTC. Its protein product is CASSLRTVQETQYF.

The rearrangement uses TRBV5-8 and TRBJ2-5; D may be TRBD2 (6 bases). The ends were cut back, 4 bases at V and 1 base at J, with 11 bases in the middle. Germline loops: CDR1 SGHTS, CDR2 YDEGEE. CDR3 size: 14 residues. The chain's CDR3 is CASSPRDFQETQYF. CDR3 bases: TGTGCCAGCAGCCCCCGGGACTTCCAAGAGACCCAGTACTTC.

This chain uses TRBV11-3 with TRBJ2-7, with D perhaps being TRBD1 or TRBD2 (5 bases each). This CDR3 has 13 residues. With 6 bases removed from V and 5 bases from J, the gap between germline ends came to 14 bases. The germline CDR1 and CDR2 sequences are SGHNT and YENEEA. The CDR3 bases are TGTGCCAGCAGTTTCACCGGGGCCCACGAGCAGTACTTC. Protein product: CASSFTGAHEQYF.

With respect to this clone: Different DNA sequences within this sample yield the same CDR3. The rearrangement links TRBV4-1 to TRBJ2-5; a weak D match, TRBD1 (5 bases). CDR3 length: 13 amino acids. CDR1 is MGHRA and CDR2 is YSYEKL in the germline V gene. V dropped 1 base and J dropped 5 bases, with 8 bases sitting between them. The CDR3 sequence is CASSQAAGETQYF. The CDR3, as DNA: TGCGCCAGCAGCCAAGCAGCAGGGGAGACCCAGTACTTC.

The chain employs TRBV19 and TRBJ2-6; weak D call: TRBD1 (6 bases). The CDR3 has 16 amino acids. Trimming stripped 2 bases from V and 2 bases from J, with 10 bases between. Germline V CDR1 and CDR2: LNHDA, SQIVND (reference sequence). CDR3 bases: TGTGCCAGTAGTATACCAGGGGCAACTGGGGCCAACGTCCTGACTTTC. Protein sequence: CASSIPGATGANVLTF.